Listed here is a single T cell receptor beta chain. This sample was taken from a study of blood T cell repertoires in COVID-19. CDR3 size: 12 residues. Germline CDR1 reads GTSNPN; CDR2 reads SVGIG (reference sequence). The ends were cut back, 4 bases at V and 7 bases at J, with 8 bases in the middle. In the original workflow: Amplification from reference gene primers served as the basis for estimated nucleated cell counts. Here immunoSEQ multiplex PCR was the method, and the copy in TCRdb shows in-frame clones only, minus some. The DNA was the basis for D and trimming; V, J and clone size are from that table. In the table there are more than 150,000 clones, 70% to 85% of which are singletons.

The source material was peripheral blood. This clonotype was obtained from a middle-aged man who had recovered from COVID-19. V is TRBV30 and J is TRBJ2-6, with D possibly matching TRBD2 (5 bases). CDR3 loop: CAWKEAANVLTF. The CDR3 DNA reads TGTGCCTGGAAGGAGGCCGCCAACGTCCTGACTTTC.